This paragraph reports one T cell receptor beta chain. The entry originates in a study of T cells after yellow fever vaccination. V lost 0 bases and J lost 3, with 7 bases in between. The germline V gene has CDR1 SGHDT and CDR2 YYEEEE. The CDR3 extends over 14 amino acids. The authors made TCR cDNA by 5'RACE template switching, adding a universal primer site and UMIs. TCRdb redid the calling of the 5' RACE reads with MiXCR, one entry per CDR3 protein. The table shows a few hundred thousand distinct CDR3 sequences, with roughly 4% occurring only once. The sequences come from PBMCs, collected on the day of the yellow fever booster vaccination. The chain joins TRBV5-6 to TRBJ1-3, with D unresolved. The TCR originated in a man younger than 30 who received the YFV17D yellow fever vaccine. CDR3 coding DNA: TGTGCCAGCAGCTTGGACGGCTTTGGAAACACCATATATTTT. This gives the protein CASSLDGFGNTIYF. Variable domain in full (rest from reference TRBV5-6 and TRBJ1-3): DAGVTQSPTHLIKTRGQQVTLRCSPKSGHDTVSWYQQALGQGPQFIFQYYEEEERQRGNFPDRFSGHQFPNYSSELNVNALLLGDSALYLCASSLDGFGNTIYFGEGSWLTVV.